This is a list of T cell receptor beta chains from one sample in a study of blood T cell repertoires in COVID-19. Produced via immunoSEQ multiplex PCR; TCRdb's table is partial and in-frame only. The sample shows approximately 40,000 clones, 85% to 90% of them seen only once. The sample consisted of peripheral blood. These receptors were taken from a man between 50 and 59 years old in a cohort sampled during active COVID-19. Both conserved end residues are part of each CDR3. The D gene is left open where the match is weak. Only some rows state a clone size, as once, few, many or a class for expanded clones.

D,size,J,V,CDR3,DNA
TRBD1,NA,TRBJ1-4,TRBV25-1,CASSESMGQGAEKLFF,TGTGCCAGCAGTGAATCGATGGGACAGGGGGCTGAAAAACTGTTTTTT
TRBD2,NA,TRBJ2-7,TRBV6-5,CASSRSGGEQYF,TGTGCCAGCAGTCGGAGCGGGGGAGAGCAGTACTTC
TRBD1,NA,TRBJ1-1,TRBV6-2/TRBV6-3,CASSSTGQGALNTEAFF,TGTGCCAGCAGTTCTACGGGACAGGGGGCTTTGAACACTGAAGCTTTCTTT
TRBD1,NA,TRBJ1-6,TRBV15,CATSIDRGRSPLHF,TGTGCCACCAGCATCGACAGGGGGCGATCACCCCTCCACTTT
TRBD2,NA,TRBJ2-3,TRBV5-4,CASSSGTSGGFGTDTQYF,TGTGCCAGCAGCTCCGGGACTAGCGGGGGTTTTGGCACAGATACGCAGTATTTT
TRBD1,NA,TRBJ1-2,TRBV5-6,CASSLGQGLYYGYTF,TGTGCCAGCAGCTTGGGACAGGGGCTGTACTATGGCTACACCTTC
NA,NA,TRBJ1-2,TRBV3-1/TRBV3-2,CASSQVLQTDGYTF,TGTGCCAGCAGCCAAGTTTTACAGACCGATGGCTACACCTTC
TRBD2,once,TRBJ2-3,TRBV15,CATRVSGGSTDTQYF,TGTGCCACCAGGGTTAGCGGGGGGAGCACAGATACGCAGTATTTT
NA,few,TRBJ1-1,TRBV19,CASSIGGSNTEAFF,TGTGCCAGTAGTATCGGGGGTTCGAACACTGAAGCTTTCTTT
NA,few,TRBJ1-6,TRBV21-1,CASSKVGGRSSSPLHF,TGTGCCAGCAGCAAAGTTGGAGGGCGGAGTAGTTCACCCCTCCACTTT
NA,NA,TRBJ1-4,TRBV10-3,CAISEDFNEKLFF,TGTGCCATCAGTGAGGACTTCAATGAAAAACTGTTTTTT
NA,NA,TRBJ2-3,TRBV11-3,CASRSTGLPTDTQYF,TGTGCCAGCAGATCCACGGGACTCCCCACAGATACGCAGTATTTT
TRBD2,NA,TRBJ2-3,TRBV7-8,CASSLALAGVGDTQYF,TGTGCCAGCAGCTTAGCGCTAGCGGGGGTGGGAGATACGCAGTATTTT
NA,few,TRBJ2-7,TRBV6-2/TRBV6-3,CASSYSRVEQYF,TGTGCCAGCAGTTACTCCAGGGTCGAGCAGTACTTC
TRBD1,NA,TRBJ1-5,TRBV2,CASSEGQGGNQPQHF,TGTGCCAGCAGTGAGGGACAGGGGGGCAATCAGCCCCAGCATTTT
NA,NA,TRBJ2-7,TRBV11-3,CASSSGRTPFEQYF,TGTGCCAGCAGCTCTGGACGGACTCCCTTTGAGCAGTACTTC
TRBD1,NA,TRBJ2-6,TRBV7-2,CASRFTGGAGYSGANVLTF,TGTGCCAGCAGGTTTACAGGGGGCGCTGGTTACTCTGGGGCCAACGTCCTGACTTTC
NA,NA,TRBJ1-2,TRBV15,CATTNRVNLNNYGYTF,TGTGCCACCACTAATCGGGTTAATTTGAATAACTATGGCTACACCTTC
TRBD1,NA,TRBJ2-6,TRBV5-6,CASSFGQGAFTSGANVLTF,TGTGCCAGCAGCTTCGGACAGGGGGCGTTTACCTCTGGGGCCAACGTCCTGACTTTC
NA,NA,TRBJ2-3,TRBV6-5,CASSYSAGTDTQYF,TGTGCCAGCAGTTACTCGGCGGGCACAGATACGCAGTATTTT
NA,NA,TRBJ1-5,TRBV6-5,CASIWGLNQPQHF,TGTGCCAGTATTTGGGGACTTAATCAGCCCCAGCATTTT
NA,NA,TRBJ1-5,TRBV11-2,CASSSGGQPQHF,TGTGCCAGCAGCTCGGGGGGCCAGCCCCAGCATTTT
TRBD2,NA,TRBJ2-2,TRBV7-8,CASSLLAGGTGELFF,TGTGCCAGCAGCTTACTGGCGGGAGGGACCGGGGAGCTGTTTTTT
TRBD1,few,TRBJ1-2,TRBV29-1,CSVEGTGADGYTF,TGCAGCGTTGAAGGGACAGGGGCAGATGGCTACACCTTC
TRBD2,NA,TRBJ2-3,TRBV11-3,CASSRRAGGLSDTQYF,TGTGCCAGCAGCCGGCGAGCGGGGGGGCTATCAGATACGCAGTATTTT
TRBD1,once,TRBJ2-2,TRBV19,CACRTGFDTGELFF,TGTGCCTGCAGGACAGGGTTCGACACCGGGGAGCTGTTTTTT
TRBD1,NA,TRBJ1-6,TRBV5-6,CASSGGQGAGPNSPLHF,TGTGCCAGCAGCGGGGGACAGGGGGCTGGCCCGAATTCACCCCTCCACTTT
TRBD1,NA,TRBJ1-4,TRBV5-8,CASSGTAKEKLFF,TGTGCCAGCAGCGGGACAGCTAAAGAAAAACTGTTTTTT
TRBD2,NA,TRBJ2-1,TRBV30,CAWYGGLANYNEQFF,TGTGCCTGGTACGGGGGACTAGCGAACTACAATGAGCAGTTCTTC
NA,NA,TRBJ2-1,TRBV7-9,CASSPDSSYNEQFF,TGTGCCAGCAGCCCCGACAGCTCCTACAATGAGCAGTTCTTC
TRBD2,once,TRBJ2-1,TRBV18,CASSPSGLASYNEQFF,TGTGCCAGCTCACCATCTGGACTAGCTTCCTACAATGAGCAGTTCTTC
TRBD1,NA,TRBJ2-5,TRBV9,CASTTTGVARETQYF,TGTGCCAGCACCACCACAGGGGTTGCGAGGGAGACCCAGTACTTC
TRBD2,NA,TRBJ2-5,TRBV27,CASSLYSGGPGETQYF,TGTGCCAGCAGTTTATACTCGGGAGGGCCGGGAGAGACCCAGTACTTC
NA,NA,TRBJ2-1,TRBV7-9,CASSNRGTGSWGYNEQFF,TGTGCCAGCAGCAATAGGGGCACAGGGTCTTGGGGATACAATGAGCAGTTCTTC
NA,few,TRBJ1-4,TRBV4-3,CASSQEFSGGRTEKLFF,TGCGCCAGCAGCCAAGAATTTTCGGGGGGCCGGACTGAAAAACTGTTTTTT
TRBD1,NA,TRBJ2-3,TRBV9,CASSAGQGYTDTQYF,TGTGCCAGCAGCGCCGGACAGGGATACACAGATACGCAGTATTTT
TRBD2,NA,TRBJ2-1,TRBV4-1,CASSQEGLADYNEQFF,TGCGCCAGCAGCCAAGAGGGACTAGCGGACTACAATGAGCAGTTCTTC
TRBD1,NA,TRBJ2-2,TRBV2,CASSPDRGNTGELFF,TGTGCCAGCAGTCCCGACAGGGGGAACACCGGGGAGCTGTTTTTT
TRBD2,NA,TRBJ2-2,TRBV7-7,CASSSSGLAGGWTNTGELFF,TGTGCTAGCAGCTCCTCGGGACTAGCGGGAGGCTGGACGAACACCGGGGAGCTGTTTTTT
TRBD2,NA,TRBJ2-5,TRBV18,CASSSLPGLTQETQYF,TGTGCCAGCTCTTCCTTACCGGGACTAACGCAAGAGACCCAGTACTTC
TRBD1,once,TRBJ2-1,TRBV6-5,CASSYETGGFSNEQFF,TGTGCCAGCAGTTACGAGACAGGGGGCTTCAGCAATGAGCAGTTCTTC
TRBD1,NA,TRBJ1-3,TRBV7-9,CASSPSLATGIRNTIYF,TGTGCCAGCAGCCCTTCCCTAGCGACAGGGATTAGAAACACCATATATTTT